This T cell receptor (beta chain) was identified in a study of regulatory dendritic cells for organ transplantation. Produced via immunoSEQ multiplex PCR; TCRdb's table is partial and in-frame only. The sample records 5,500 to 6,500 clones, around 65% being singletons. General study results and limits: Memory T cells were less diverse than naive, with memory CD8+ most oligoclonal. Mature dendritic cells appeared to drive more memory CD8+ clonal expansion than regulatory ones. Resting memory CD8+ T cells held the most alloreactive clonotypes.

By sample share, this clone is medium-sized. Its antigen is as yet unknown. Naive CD45RA+ and memory CD45RO+ CD4+ or CD8+ T cells were FACS-sorted. The receptor was isolated from a human donor in good health. Material: memory CD8+ T cells from blood. Stated subset: CD45RO+ memory T cells.

The CDR3 loop is CASSHDSGGTEAFF. Here the CDR3 DNA reads TGCGCCAGCAGCCACGACAGCGGGGGCACTGAAGCTTTCTTT. The chain recombines TRBV4-1 with TRBJ1-1, with a possible D match to TRBD1 (5 bases). Germline-derived CDR1 and CDR2 are MGHRA and YSYEKL. Trimming cost V 3 bases and J 4 bases, with 12 bases left between them. The CDR3 is made up of 14 amino acids.